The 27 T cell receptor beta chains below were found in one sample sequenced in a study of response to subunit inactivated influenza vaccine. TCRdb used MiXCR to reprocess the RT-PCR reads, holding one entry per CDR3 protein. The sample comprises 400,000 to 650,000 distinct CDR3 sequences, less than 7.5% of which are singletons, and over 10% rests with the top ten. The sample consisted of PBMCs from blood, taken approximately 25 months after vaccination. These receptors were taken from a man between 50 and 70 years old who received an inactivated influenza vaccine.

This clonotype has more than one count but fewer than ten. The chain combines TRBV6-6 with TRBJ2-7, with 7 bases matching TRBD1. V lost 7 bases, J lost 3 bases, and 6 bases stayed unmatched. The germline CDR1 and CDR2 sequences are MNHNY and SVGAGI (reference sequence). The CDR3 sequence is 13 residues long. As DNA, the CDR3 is TGTGCCAGCACCCCAAACAGGGGCTACGAGCAGTACTTC. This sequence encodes CASTPNRGYEQYF.

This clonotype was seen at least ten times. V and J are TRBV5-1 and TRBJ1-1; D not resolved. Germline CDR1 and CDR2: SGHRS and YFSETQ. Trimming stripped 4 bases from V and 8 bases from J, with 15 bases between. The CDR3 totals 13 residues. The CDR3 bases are TGCGCCAGCAGCCCCGGGATTGGCTTAGAAGCTTTCTTT. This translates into CASSPGIGLEAFF.

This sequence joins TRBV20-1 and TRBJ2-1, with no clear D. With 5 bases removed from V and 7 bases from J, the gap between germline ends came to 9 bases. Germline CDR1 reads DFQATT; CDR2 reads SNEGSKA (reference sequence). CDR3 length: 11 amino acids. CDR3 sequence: CSADKSNEQFF. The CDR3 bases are TGCAGTGCTGACAAATCGAATGAGCAGTTCTTC.

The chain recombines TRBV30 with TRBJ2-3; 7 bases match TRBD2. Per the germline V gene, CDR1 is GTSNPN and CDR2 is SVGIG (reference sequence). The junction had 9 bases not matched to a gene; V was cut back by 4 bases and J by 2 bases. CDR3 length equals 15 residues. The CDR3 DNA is TGTGCCTGGACGCGACAGCGGGGACTCACAGATACGCAGTATTTT. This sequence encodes CAWTRQRGLTDTQYF. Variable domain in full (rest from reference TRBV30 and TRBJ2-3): SQTIHQWPATLVQPVGSPLSLECTVEGTSNPNLYWYRQAAGRGLQLLFYSVGIGQISSEVPQNLSASRPQDRQFILSSKKLLLSDSGFYLCAWTRQRGLTDTQYFGPGTRLTVL.

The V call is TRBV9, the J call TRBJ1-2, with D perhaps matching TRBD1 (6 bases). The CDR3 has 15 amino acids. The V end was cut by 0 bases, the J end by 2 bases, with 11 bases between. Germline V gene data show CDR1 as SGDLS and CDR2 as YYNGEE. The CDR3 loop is CASSVGWTANYGYTF. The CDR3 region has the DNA TGTGCCAGCAGCGTAGGTTGGACAGCAAACTATGGCTACACCTTC.

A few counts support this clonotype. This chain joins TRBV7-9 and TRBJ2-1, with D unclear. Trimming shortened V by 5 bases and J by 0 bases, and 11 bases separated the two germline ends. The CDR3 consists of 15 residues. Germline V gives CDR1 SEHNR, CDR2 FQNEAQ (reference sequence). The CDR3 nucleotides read TGTGCCAGCAGCCCCGTGGGCAGCTCCTACAATGAGCAGTTCTTC. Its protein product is CASSPVGSSYNEQFF.

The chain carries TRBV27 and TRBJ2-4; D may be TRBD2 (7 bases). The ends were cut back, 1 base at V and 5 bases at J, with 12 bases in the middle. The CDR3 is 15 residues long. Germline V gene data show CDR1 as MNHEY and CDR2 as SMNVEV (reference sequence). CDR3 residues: CASSLFRGAQNIQYF. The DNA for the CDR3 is TGTGCCAGCAGTTTATTCCGGGGGGCCCAAAACATTCAGTACTTC.

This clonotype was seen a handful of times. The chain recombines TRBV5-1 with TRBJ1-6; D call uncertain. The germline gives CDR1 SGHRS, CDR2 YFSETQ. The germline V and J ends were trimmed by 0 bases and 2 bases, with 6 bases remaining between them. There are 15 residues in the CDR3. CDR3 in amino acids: CASSLGEPYNSPLHF. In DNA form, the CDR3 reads TGCGCCAGCAGCTTGGGGGAACCCTATAATTCACCCCTCCACTTT.

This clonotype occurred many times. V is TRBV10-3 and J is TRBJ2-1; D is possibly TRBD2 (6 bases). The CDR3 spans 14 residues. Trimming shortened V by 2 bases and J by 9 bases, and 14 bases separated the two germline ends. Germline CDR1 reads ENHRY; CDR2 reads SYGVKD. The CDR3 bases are TGTGCCATCAGTGAGCTAAGAGTGGGGGGTGAGCAGTTCTTC. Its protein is CAISELRVGGEQFF.

This CDR3 is CASSRSYEYQSTGVITKNIQYF. CDR3 nucleotides: TGTGCCAGCAGCCGATCCTACGAATATCAGAGCACTGGGGTTATAACCAAAAACATTCAGTACTTC. This chain uses TRBV13 with TRBJ2-4; D not certain. Germline assignment: CDR1 PRHDT and CDR2 FYEKMQ (reference sequence). The V and J ends lost 5 bases and 2 bases respectively, with 34 bases between them. The CDR3 consists of 22 residues.

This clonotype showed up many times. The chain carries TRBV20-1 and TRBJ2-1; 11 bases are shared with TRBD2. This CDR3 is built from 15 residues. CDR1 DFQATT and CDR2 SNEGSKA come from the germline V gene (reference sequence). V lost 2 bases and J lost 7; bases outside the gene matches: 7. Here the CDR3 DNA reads TGCAGTGCTAGACACACTAGCGGGAGTACGAATGAGCAGTTCTTC. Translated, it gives CSARHTSGSTNEQFF.

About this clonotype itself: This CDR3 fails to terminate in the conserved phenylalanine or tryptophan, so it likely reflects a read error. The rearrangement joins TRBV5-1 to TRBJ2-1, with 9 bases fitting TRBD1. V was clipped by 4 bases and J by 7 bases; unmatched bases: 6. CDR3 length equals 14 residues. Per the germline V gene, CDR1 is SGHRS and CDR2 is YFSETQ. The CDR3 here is CASSATGGLNEQFS. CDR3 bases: TGCGCCAGCAGCGCGACAGGGGGTTTAAATGAGCAGTTCTCC.

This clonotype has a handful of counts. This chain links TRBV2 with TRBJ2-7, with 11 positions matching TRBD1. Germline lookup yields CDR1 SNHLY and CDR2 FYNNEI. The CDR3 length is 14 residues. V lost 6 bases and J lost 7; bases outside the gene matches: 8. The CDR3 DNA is TGTGCCAGCAGGCCGGGACAGGGGGTAGGGGAGCAGTACTTC. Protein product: CASRPGQGVGEQYF.

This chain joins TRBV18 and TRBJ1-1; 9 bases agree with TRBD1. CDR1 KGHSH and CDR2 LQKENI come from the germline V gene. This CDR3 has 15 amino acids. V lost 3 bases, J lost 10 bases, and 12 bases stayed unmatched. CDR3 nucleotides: TGTGCCAGCTCACCTACCGACAGGGGGGTAGGTGGAGCTTTCTTT. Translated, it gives CASSPTDRGVGGAFF. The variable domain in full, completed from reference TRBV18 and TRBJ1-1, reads NAGVMQNPRHLVRRRGQEARLRCSPMKGHSHVYWYRQLPEEGLKFMVYLQKENIIDESGMPKERFSAEFPKEGPSILRIQQVVRGDSAAYFCASSPTDRGVGGAFFGQGTRLTVV.

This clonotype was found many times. CDR3 sequence (DNA): TGTGCCAGCAGCCATCCCGGGACAGGGTACAATGAGCAGTTCTTC. Protein: CASSHPGTGYNEQFF. V usage is TRBV3-1 and J usage is TRBJ2-1; 9 nucleotides match TRBD1. CDR3 size: 15 residues. The germline gives CDR1 LGHDT, CDR2 YNNKEL (reference sequence). The junction had 4 bases not matched to a gene; V was cut back by 3 bases and J by 4 bases.

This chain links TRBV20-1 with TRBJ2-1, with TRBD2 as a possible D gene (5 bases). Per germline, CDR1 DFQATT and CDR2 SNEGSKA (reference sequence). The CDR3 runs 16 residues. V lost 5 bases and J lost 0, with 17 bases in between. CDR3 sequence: CSAGTPSPSSYNEQFF. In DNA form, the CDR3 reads TGCAGTGCTGGAACCCCTAGCCCGAGCTCCTACAATGAGCAGTTCTTC.

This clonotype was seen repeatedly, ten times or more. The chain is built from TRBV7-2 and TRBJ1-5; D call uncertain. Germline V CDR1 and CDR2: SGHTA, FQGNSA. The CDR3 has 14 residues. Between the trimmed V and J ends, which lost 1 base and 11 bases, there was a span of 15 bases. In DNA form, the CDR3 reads TGTGCCAGCAGCTTAGGTTTGGAGGGAGGCACCCAGCATTTT. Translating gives CASSLGLEGGTQHF.

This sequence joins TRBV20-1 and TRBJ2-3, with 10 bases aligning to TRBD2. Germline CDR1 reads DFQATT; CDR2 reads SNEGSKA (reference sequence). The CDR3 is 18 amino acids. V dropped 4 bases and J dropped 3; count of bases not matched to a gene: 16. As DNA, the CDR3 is TGCAGTGCTATAACAATTGAATGGCCAGCGGGAGGGACAGATACGCAGTATTTT. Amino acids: CSAITIEWPAGGTDTQYF.

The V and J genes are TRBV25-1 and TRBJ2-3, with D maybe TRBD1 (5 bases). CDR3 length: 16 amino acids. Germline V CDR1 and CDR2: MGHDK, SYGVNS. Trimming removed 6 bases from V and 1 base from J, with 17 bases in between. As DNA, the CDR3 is TGTGCCAGCAGGCCGCAACCCTCCAGGGGCACAGATACGCAGTATTTT. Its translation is CASRPQPSRGTDTQYF.

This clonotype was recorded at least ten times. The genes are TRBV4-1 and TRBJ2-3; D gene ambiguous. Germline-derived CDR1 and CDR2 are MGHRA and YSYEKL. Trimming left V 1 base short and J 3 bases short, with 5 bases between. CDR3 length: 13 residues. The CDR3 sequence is CASSQVPTDTQYF. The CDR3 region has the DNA TGCGCCAGCAGCCAAGTCCCTACAGATACGCAGTATTTT.

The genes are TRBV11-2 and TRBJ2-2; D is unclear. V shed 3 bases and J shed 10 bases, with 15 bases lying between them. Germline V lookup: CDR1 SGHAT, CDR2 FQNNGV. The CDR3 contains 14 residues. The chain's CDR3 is CASSLPNGAAELFF. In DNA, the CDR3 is TGTGCCAGCAGCTTGCCGAACGGCGCCGCGGAGCTGTTTTTT.

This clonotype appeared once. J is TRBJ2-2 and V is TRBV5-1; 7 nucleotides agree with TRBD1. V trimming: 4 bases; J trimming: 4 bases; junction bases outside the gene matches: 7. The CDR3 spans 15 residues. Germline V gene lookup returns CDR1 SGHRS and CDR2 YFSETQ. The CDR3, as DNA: TGCGCCAGCAGCCTGGGACAGACTTCCACCGGGGAGCTGTTTTTT. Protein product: CASSLGQTSTGELFF.

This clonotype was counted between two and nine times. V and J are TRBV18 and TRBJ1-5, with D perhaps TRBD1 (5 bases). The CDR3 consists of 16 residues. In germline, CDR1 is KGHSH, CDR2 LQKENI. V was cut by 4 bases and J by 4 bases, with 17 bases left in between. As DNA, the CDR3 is TGTGCCAGCTCACGGAGGCCTGACAGATCAAATCAGCCCCAGCATTTT. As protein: CASSRRPDRSNQPQHF.

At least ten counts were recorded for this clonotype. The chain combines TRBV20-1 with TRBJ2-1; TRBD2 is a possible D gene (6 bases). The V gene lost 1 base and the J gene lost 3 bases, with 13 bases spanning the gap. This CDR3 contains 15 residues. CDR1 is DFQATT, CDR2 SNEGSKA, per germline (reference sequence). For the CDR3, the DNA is TGCAGTGCTAGAGCCGTGGCGACTAGCTACAATGAGCAGTTCTTC. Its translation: CSARAVATSYNEQFF.

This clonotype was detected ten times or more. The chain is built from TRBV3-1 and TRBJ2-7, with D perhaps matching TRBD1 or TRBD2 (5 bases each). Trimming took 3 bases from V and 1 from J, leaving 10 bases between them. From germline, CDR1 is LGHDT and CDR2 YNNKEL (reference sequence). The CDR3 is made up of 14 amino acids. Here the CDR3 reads CASSQVGGSYEQYF. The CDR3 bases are TGTGCCAGCAGCCAGGTTGGGGGTTCCTACGAGCAGTACTTC.

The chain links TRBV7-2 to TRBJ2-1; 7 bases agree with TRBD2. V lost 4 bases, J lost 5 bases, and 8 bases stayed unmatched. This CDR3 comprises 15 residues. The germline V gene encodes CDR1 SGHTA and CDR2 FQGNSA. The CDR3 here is CASSSGLGYNNEQFF. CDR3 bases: TGTGCCAGCAGCTCAGGACTAGGCTACAACAATGAGCAGTTCTTC.

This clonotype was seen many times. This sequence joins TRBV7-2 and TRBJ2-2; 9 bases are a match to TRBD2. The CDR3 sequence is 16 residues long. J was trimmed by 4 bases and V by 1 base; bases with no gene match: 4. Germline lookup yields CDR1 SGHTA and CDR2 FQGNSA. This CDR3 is CASSLVAGARTGELFF. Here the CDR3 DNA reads TGTGCCAGCAGCTTAGTAGCGGGGGCCCGCACCGGGGAGCTGTTTTTT.